This entry lists 32 T cell receptor beta chains sequenced from one sample in a study of T-cell memory formation after mild COVID-19. From the 5' RACE reads, TCRdb called clonotypes with MiXCR, one entry per CDR3 protein. This sample has about 140,000 distinct CDR3 sequences, with 6% to 7% found just once. Sequencing was done on a sample of PBMCs or a T cell subset sorted from them (not recorded which). The receptors stem from an adult woman who had mild COVID-19 (a few samples of this study predate the infection). Cell type and time point are not known.

The rearrangement links TRBV19 to TRBJ2-1; no reliable D call. The CDR3 is made up of 14 amino acids. The germline V gene encodes CDR1 LNHDA and CDR2 SQIVND (reference sequence). The V and J ends lost 8 bases and 0 bases respectively, with 11 bases between them. This CDR3 reads CASPDDGSYNEQFF. The CDR3 nucleotides are TGTGCCAGTCCTGACGACGGCTCCTACAATGAGCAGTTCTTC.

This clonotype was counted many times. The chain has TRBV5-1 and TRBJ1-1; D gene ambiguous. The germline V gene has CDR1 SGHRS and CDR2 YFSETQ. The CDR3 has 14 amino acids. The V gene lost 2 bases and the J gene lost 2 bases, with 10 bases spanning the gap. The CDR3 sequence: CASSLANGNTEAFF. The CDR3 coding sequence is TGCGCCAGCAGCTTAGCGAACGGAAACACTGAAGCTTTCTTT.

This clonotype was seen only once. A much larger clone is a single base away; this may be a read error. The V call is TRBV2, the J call TRBJ2-7, with D possibly matching TRBD2 (6 bases). V lost 6 bases to trimming and J lost 3 bases, with 12 bases between them. The V gene's germline CDR1 is SNHLY and CDR2 FYNNEI. CDR3 length equals 13 residues. The CDR3 sequence: CASRGGPYYEQYF. The CDR3, as DNA: TGTGCCAGCAGGGGGGGTCCCTACTACGAGCAGTACTTC.

This clonotype appeared many times. The V call is TRBV6-6, the J call TRBJ1-4; D is possibly TRBD1 (5 bases). V was cut by 9 bases and J by 7 bases, with 12 bases left in between. CDR3 size: 12 residues. CDR1 and CDR2 (germline): MNHNY, SVGAGI (reference sequence). The chain's CDR3 is CASSSRGEKLFF. CDR3 DNA: TGTGCCAGTTCATCGAGGGGTGAAAAACTGTTTTTT.

J is TRBJ2-7 and V is TRBV6-2 or TRBV6-3; D is unclear. The CDR3 sequence is 12 residues long. The ends were cut back, 6 bases at V and 1 base at J, with 7 bases in the middle. Germline loops: CDR1 MNHEY, CDR2 SVGEGT. The CDR3 bases are TGTGCCAGCAGCTTCACTTCCTACGAGCAGTACTTC. It codes for CASSFTSYEQYF.

This clonotype has a handful of counts. The chain links TRBV6-5 to TRBJ2-6, with a possible D match to TRBD1 (6 bases). The CDR3 loop spans 16 amino acids. CDR1 and CDR2 (germline): MNHEY, SVGAGI. The V end lost 7 bases, the J end lost 0 bases, and 13 bases lay between the germline ends. The CDR3 DNA sequence: TGTGCCAGCAAGGCAGGGGCAACCTCTGGGGCCAACGTCCTGACTTTC. Protein: CASKAGATSGANVLTF.

This clonotype was recorded at least ten times. The J gene is TRBJ1-2, the V gene TRBV6-6; D uncertain. The CDR3 has 13 amino acids. V lost 6 bases to trimming and J lost 3 bases, with 11 bases between them. Germline V gene data show CDR1 as MNHNY and CDR2 as SVGAGI (reference sequence). The CDR3 nucleotides read TGTGCCAGCAGCTCATTCGGGGACTATGGCTACACCTTC. Translated, it gives CASSSFGDYGYTF.

This clonotype was counted between two and nine times. The chain combines TRBV7-3 with TRBJ2-2, with TRBD1 matching over 10 bases. There are 16 residues in the CDR3. CDR1 is SGHTA, CDR2 FQGTGA, per germline. V shed 5 bases and J 4 bases; nucleotides not matched to a gene: 7. The CDR3 reads CASSLTRDRGTGELFF. The DNA of the CDR3 is TGTGCCAGCAGCCTCACCCGGGACAGGGGCACCGGGGAGCTGTTTTTT.

The rearrangement uses TRBV5-1 and TRBJ2-1; 13 positions match TRBD2. The CDR3 sequence is 15 residues long. Per the germline V gene, CDR1 is SGHRS and CDR2 is YFSETQ. Trimming at V came to 2 bases and at J to 6 bases, leaving 2 bases not matched to a gene. This CDR3 reads CASSLGTSGVNEQFF. CDR3 DNA: TGCGCCAGCAGCTTAGGGACTAGCGGGGTCAATGAGCAGTTCTTC.

The chain links TRBV3-1 to TRBJ2-7; tentative D call: TRBD2 (5 bases). V was cut by 3 bases and J by 1 base, with 7 bases left in between. The germline CDR1 and CDR2 sequences are LGHDT and YNNKEL (reference sequence). There are 13 residues in the CDR3. The CDR3 DNA is TGTGCCAGCAGCCACGAGGGTTCCTACGAGCAGTACTTC. It specifies CASSHEGSYEQYF.

This clonotype was detected ten times or more. J is TRBJ2-7 and V is TRBV7-2; 11 positions match TRBD2. V was clipped by 4 bases and J by 3 bases; unmatched bases: 5. Germline CDR1 reads SGHTA; CDR2 reads FQGNSA. The CDR3 length is 15 residues. The CDR3, as DNA: TGTGCCAGCAGCTCGAGGGGGACTAGCGGCTACGAGCAGTACTTC. Translation gives CASSSRGTSGYEQYF.

This clonotype has ten or more counts. The rearrangement links TRBV29-1 to TRBJ2-3, with TRBD2 matching over 11 bases. The junction had 7 bases not matched to a gene; V was cut back by 6 bases and J by 5 bases. CDR1 SQVTM and CDR2 ANQGSEA come from the germline V gene. This CDR3 region has 14 residues. As DNA, the CDR3 is TGCAGCGTCATAGCGGGGGGGAATGGAGATACGCAGTATTTT. It is translated as CSVIAGGNGDTQYF.

The rearrangement joins TRBV20-1 to TRBJ2-7; 8 bases are shared with TRBD1. The V and J ends lost 6 bases and 2 bases, in that order; junction bases with no gene match: 12. The germline CDR1 and CDR2 sequences are DFQATT and SNEGSKA (reference sequence). This CDR3 comprises 15 residues. The CDR3: CSAKRPGTGPYEQYF. The CDR3 nucleotides are TGCAGTGCCAAACGACCCGGGACAGGACCCTACGAGCAGTACTTC.

The chain couples TRBV5-1 to TRBJ2-3; 13 bases align to TRBD2. CDR3 length equals 17 residues. The V gene's germline CDR1 is SGHRS and CDR2 YFSETQ. Trimming at V came to 4 bases and at J to 0 bases, leaving 5 bases not matched to a gene. The CDR3 nucleotides read TGCGCCAGCAGCCACGGGACTAGCGGGGCTAGCACAGATACGCAGTATTTT. Protein sequence: CASSHGTSGASTDTQYF. Full variable domain (rest looked up from reference TRBV5-1 and TRBJ2-3): KAGVTQTPRYLIKTRGQQVTLSCSPISGHRSVSWYQQTPGQGLQFLFEYFSETQRNKGNFPGRFSGRQFSNSRSEMNVSTLELGDSALYLCASSHGTSGASTDTQYFGPGTRLTVL.

This clonotype was seen only a few times. This chain links TRBV7-2 with TRBJ2-3; either TRBD1 or TRBD2 may fit D (5 bases each). Germline CDR1 and CDR2: SGHTA and FQGNSA. The CDR3 extends over 14 amino acids. Deletions cut 2 bases from V and 6 bases from J, with 12 bases between. The CDR3 region has the DNA TGTGCCAGCAGCTTAACGCAGGGAGCGGATACGCAGTATTTT. Protein product: CASSLTQGADTQYF.

The chain is built from TRBV9 and TRBJ2-2; tentatively, D is TRBD2 (6 bases). The V gene lost 0 bases and the J gene lost 1 base, with 10 bases spanning the gap. The length of the CDR3 is 16 residues. Germline CDR1 reads SGDLS; CDR2 reads YYNGEE. DNA of the CDR3: TGTGCCAGCAGCGTAGGTAGCGGACGGAACACCGGGGAGCTGTTTTTT. Protein sequence: CASSVGSGRNTGELFF.

V and J are TRBV10-3 and TRBJ2-5; the D gene is possibly TRBD1 (5 bases). The CDR3 has 12 amino acids. The germline V and J ends were trimmed by 3 bases and 4 bases, with 6 bases remaining between them. The germline V gene encodes CDR1 ENHRY and CDR2 SYGVKD. The CDR3 sequence is CAISERGETQYF. CDR3 nucleotides: TGTGCCATCAGTGAAAGGGGAGAGACCCAGTACTTC.

This clonotype has at least ten counts. The chain uses TRBV30 and TRBJ2-5, with 11 positions matching TRBD1. The germline gives CDR1 GTSNPN, CDR2 SVGIG (reference sequence). The CDR3 loop spans 14 amino acids. V shed 3 bases, J shed 4 bases, and the junction held 4 bases outside the gene matches. Here the CDR3 reads CAWSSGTGGETQYF. CDR3 in DNA: TGTGCCTGGAGCAGCGGGACAGGGGGAGAGACCCAGTACTTC.

The V call is TRBV5-6, the J call TRBJ2-5; 8 bases are a match to TRBD2. There are 15 residues in the CDR3. V lost 3 bases to trimming and J lost 4 bases; unmatched junction nucleotides: 8. Germline lookup yields CDR1 SGHDT and CDR2 YYEEEE. The CDR3 nucleotides read TGTGCCAGCAGCTCAACTCCGGCGGGAGGAGAGACCCAGTACTTC. Amino acids: CASSSTPAGGETQYF.

This clonotype was seen many times. This sequence joins TRBV20-1 and TRBJ2-7; TRBD2 matches 8 bases. CDR1 is DFQATT and CDR2 is SNEGSKA in the germline V gene (reference sequence). V lost 5 bases to trimming and J lost 3 bases; unmatched junction nucleotides: 6. The CDR3 is 13 amino acids. CDR3 residues: CSARRGGDYEQYF. The CDR3 coding sequence is TGCAGTGCTCGACGGGGGGGGGACTACGAGCAGTACTTC.

The chain is built from TRBV20-1 and TRBJ2-3; D gene uncertain. The CDR3 has 15 residues. Germline V lookup: CDR1 DFQATT, CDR2 SNEGSKA (reference sequence). CDR3 residues: CRLFEGGDRTDTQYF. CDR3 in DNA: TGCAGGCTATTCGAAGGCGGAGACCGCACAGATACGCAGTATTTT.

The V gene is TRBV5-4, the J gene TRBJ2-1; 7 nucleotides line up with TRBD1. Germline V gives CDR1 SGHNT, CDR2 YYREEE (reference sequence). The V and J ends lost 2 bases and 4 bases, in that order; junction bases with no gene match: 6. The length of the CDR3 is 15 residues. CDR3 in DNA: TGTGCCAGCAGCTTCGACAGGGCAAGGTACAATGAGCAGTTCTTC. Its translation: CASSFDRARYNEQFF.

The sample holds many counts of this clonotype. The chain uses TRBV5-6 and TRBJ2-2; no definite D call. CDR1 SGHDT and CDR2 YYEEEE come from the germline V gene. Trimming stripped 6 bases from V and 4 bases from J, with 13 bases between. This CDR3 has 14 residues. CDR3 amino acids: CASTLQRFTGELFF. DNA for the CDR3: TGTGCCAGCACCCTCCAACGGTTCACCGGGGAGCTGTTTTTT.

This clonotype was seen more than once but under ten times. This chain connects TRBV20-1 to TRBJ2-2; D may be TRBD2 (6 bases). Germline values: CDR1 DFQATT, CDR2 SNEGSKA (reference sequence). Trimming left V 1 base short and J 2 bases short, with 11 bases between. This CDR3 has 15 residues. The CDR3 sequence is CSARVGSGNTGELFF. In DNA form, the CDR3 reads TGCAGTGCTAGAGTTGGTAGCGGTAACACCGGGGAGCTGTTTTTT.

This clonotype was picked up a small number of times. The chain recombines TRBV12-3 or TRBV12-4 with TRBJ2-2, with TRBD2 as a possible D gene (6 bases). Trimming removed 7 bases from V and 6 bases from J, with 21 bases in between. This CDR3 region has 16 residues. CDR3 protein: CASTPVSGGVSGELFF. CDR3 sequence (DNA): TGTGCCAGCACCCCCGTATCAGGAGGGGTATCCGGGGAGCTGTTTTTT.

The rearrangement joins TRBV5-1 to TRBJ2-6; no clear D gene. Per the germline V gene, CDR1 is SGHRS and CDR2 is YFSETQ. V lost 4 bases and J lost 0, with 11 bases in between. The CDR3 totals 16 residues. CDR3 nucleotides: TGCGCCAGCAGCCGGCCCGGTGACTCTGGGGCCAACGTCCTGACTTTC. The encoded protein is CASSRPGDSGANVLTF.

The CDR3, as DNA: TGTGCCAGCAGCCAAGGCGCGGGAGTCCGAGGGGAGACCCAGTACTTC. Its translation is CASSQGAGVRGETQYF. This chain joins TRBV3-1 and TRBJ2-5; 7 nucleotides line up with TRBD2. CDR3 length equals 16 residues. Trimming cost V 1 base and J 5 bases; bases outside gene matches: 10. The germline V gene has CDR1 LGHDT and CDR2 YNNKEL (reference sequence).

In this sample, this clonotype turned up many times. The chain uses TRBV30 and TRBJ2-3, with 11 positions matching TRBD1. CDR1 is GTSNPN and CDR2 is SVGIG in the germline V gene (reference sequence). V trimming: 1 base; J trimming: 3 bases; junction bases outside the gene matches: 3. This CDR3 spans 15 amino acids. CDR3 amino acids: CAWSAGQGATDTQYF. The CDR3 nucleotides read TGTGCCTGGAGTGCCGGACAGGGGGCTACAGATACGCAGTATTTT.

The chain joins TRBV2 to TRBJ2-3, with no clear D. CDR1 SNHLY and CDR2 FYNNEI come from the germline V gene. The length of the CDR3 is 15 residues. V was shortened by 4 bases and J by 0 bases, with 11 bases between the two germline ends. The CDR3 loop is CASSVNRASTDTQYF. Written as DNA, the CDR3 is TGTGCCAGCAGTGTGAACAGAGCTAGCACAGATACGCAGTATTTT.

The chain has TRBV18 and TRBJ2-7; 14 bases match TRBD2. With 3 bases clipped from V and 4 bases from J, the junction kept 14 bases outside the gene matches. The CDR3 has 19 residues. CDR1 and CDR2 (germline): KGHSH, LQKENI. The CDR3 bases are TGTGCCAGCTCACCCGACACCCGACTAGCGGGAGGGTTTCGGTACGAGCAGTACTTC. This gives the protein CASSPDTRLAGGFRYEQYF.

This clonotype was counted between two and nine times. V is TRBV6-1 and J is TRBJ2-7; D is possibly TRBD1 (5 bases). Trimming removed 10 bases at V and 4 bases at J, with 11 bases between. This CDR3 contains 11 residues. Per germline, CDR1 MNHNS and CDR2 SASEGT. CDR3 loop: CAIRTGYEQYF. The CDR3 coding sequence is TGTGCCATCCGTACAGGATACGAGCAGTACTTC.

This clonotype was seen ten or more times. The gene calls are TRBV5-1 and TRBJ2-7; weak D call: TRBD1 (5 bases). V gave up 4 bases and J gave up 0 bases, with 23 bases separating them. This CDR3 spans 18 amino acids. Per germline, CDR1 SGHRS and CDR2 YFSETQ. The CDR3 loop is CASSPLGGVGAGSYEQYF. In DNA form, the CDR3 reads TGCGCCAGCAGCCCCCTAGGTGGGGTAGGGGCCGGCTCCTACGAGCAGTACTTC.